The text below deals with one T cell receptor beta chain. This CDR3 contains 15 residues. Germline V gives CDR1 SEHNR, CDR2 FQNEAQ (reference sequence). Trimming cost V 5 bases and J 3 bases; bases outside gene matches: 9. The data stem from a study of OX40 agonist ivuxolimab in advanced cancers. Study-wide background: Ivuxolimab doses were 0.01, 0.1, 0.3, 1.5, 3 or 10 mg/kg every 2 weeks.

Assay: immunoSEQ multiplex PCR; the TCRdb copy retains only in-frame clones and omits some. The sample contains more than 60,000 clones, 70% to 90% of which appear only once. Material: CD4+ or CD8+ T cells sorted from blood, obtained in a trial of the OX40 agonist ivuxolimab. This sequence was found in an adult with an advanced solid tumor such as melanoma, head and neck, liver or kidney cancer. This sequence joins TRBV7-9 and TRBJ1-2, with 7 bases aligning to TRBD1. CDR3 region: CASSKSTGKDYGYTF. The CDR3 nucleotides read TGTGCCAGCAGCAAATCGACAGGGAAGGACTATGGCTACACCTTC.